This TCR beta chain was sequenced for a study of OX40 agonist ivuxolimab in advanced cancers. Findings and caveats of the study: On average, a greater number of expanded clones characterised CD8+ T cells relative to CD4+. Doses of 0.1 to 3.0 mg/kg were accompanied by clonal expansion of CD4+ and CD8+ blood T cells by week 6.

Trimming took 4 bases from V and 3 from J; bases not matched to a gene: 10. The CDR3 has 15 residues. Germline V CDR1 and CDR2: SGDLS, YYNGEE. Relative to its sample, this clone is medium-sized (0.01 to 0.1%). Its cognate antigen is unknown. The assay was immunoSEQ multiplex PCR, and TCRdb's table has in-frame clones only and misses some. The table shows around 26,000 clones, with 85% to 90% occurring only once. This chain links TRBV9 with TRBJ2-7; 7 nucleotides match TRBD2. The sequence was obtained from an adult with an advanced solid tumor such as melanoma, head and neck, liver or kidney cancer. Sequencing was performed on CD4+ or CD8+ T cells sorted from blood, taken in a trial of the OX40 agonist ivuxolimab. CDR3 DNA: TGTGCCAGCAGCCCGGAGGGAGGGCCCCTCTACGAGCAGTACTTC. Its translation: CASSPEGGPLYEQYF.